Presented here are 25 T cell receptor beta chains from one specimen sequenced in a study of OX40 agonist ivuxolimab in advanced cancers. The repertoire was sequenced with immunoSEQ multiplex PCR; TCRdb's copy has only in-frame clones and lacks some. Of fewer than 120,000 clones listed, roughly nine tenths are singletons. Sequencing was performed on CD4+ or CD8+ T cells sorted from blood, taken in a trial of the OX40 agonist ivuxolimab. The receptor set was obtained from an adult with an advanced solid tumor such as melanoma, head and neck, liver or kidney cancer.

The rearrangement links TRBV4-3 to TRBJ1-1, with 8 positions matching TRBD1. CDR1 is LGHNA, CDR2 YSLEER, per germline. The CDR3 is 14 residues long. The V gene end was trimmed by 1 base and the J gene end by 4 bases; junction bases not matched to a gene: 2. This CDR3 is CASSQATGGTEAFF. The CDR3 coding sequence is TGCGCCAGCAGCCAAGCTACAGGGGGCACTGAAGCTTTCTTT.

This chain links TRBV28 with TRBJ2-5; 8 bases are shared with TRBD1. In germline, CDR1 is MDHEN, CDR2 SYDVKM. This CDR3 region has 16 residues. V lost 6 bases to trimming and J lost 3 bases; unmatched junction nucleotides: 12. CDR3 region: CASSLYTTGAKETQYF. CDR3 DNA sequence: TGTGCCAGCAGCCTTTACACGACAGGGGCGAAAGAGACCCAGTACTTC.

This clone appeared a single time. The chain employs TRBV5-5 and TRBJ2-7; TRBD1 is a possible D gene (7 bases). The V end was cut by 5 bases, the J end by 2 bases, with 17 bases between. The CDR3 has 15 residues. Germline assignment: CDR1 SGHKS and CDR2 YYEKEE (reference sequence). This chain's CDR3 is CASSRGGTVPYEQYF. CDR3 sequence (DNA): TGTGCCAGCAGTCGTGGCGGGACAGTTCCCTACGAGCAGTACTTC.

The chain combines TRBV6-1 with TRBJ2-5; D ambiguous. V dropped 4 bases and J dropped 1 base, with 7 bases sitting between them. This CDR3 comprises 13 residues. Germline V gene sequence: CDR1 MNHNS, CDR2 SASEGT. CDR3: CASSGTIQETQYF. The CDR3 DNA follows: TGTGCCAGCAGTGGGACGATCCAAGAGACCCAGTACTTC.

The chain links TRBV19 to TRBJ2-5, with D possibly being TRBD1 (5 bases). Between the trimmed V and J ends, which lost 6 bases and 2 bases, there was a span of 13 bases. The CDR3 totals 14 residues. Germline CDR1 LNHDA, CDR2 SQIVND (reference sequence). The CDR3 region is CASSPAGIQETQYF. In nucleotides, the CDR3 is TGTGCCAGTAGCCCTGCAGGGATACAAGAGACCCAGTACTTC.

The CDR3, as DNA: TGTGCCAGCAGCTTAGGGGCTGGGTTCCTCAATAATTCACCCCTCCACTTT. Translating gives CASSLGAGFLNNSPLHF. The chain couples TRBV7-2 to TRBJ1-6, with D unresolved. Germline V lookup: CDR1 SGHTA, CDR2 FQGNSA. The V and J ends lost 1 base and 5 bases respectively, with 15 bases between them. The CDR3 spans 17 residues.

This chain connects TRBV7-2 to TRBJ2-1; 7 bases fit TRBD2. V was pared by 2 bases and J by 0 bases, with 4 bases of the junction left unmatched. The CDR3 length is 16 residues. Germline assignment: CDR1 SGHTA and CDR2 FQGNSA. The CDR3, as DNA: TGTGCCAGCAGCTTATCCGGGGGGTTCTCCTACAATGAGCAGTTCTTC. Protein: CASSLSGGFSYNEQFF.

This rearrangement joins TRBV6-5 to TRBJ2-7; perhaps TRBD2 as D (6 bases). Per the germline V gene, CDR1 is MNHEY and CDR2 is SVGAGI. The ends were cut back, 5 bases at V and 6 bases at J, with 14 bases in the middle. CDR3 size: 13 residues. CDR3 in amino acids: CASSPPGLSEQYF. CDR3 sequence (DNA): TGTGCCAGCAGTCCCCCGGGACTCTCCGAGCAGTACTTC.

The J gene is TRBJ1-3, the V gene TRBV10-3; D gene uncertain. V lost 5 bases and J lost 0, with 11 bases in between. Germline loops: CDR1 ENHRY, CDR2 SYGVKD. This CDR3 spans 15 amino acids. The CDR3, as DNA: TGTGCCATCAGTCCTGACACGAGCTCTGGAAACACCATATATTTT. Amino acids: CAISPDTSSGNTIYF.

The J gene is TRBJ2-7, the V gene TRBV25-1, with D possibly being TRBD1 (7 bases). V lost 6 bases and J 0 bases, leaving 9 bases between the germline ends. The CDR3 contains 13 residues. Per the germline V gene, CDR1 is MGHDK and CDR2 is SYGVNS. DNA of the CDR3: TGTGCCAGCAGGCAGGGGGGCTCCTACGAGCAGTACTTC. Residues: CASRQGGSYEQYF.

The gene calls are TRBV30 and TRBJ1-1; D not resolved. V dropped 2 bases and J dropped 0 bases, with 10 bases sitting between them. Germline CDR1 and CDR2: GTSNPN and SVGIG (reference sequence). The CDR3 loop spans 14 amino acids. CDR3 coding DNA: TGTGCCTGGAGTTATGGTGTCATGAACACTGAAGCTTTCTTT. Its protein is CAWSYGVMNTEAFF.

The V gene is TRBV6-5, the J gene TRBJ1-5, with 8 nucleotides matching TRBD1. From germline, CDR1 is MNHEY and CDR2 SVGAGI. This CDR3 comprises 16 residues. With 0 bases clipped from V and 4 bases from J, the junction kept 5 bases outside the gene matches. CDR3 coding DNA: TGTGCCAGCAGTTACTCTAGGACAGGGAGTAATCAGCCCCAGCATTTT. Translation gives CASSYSRTGSNQPQHF.

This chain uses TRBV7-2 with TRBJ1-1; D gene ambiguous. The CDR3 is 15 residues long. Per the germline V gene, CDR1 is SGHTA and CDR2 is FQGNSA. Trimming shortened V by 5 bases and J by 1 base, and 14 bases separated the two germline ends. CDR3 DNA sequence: TGTGCCAGCAGCCCCCAAGGACCGGGGAACACTGAAGCTTTCTTT. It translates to CASSPQGPGNTEAFF.

The CDR3 coding sequence is TGTGCCAGCAGCTCATCCAGACAGCACATAGCCTACGAGCAGTACTTC. It specifies CASSSSRQHIAYEQYF. The V gene is TRBV5-4, the J gene TRBJ2-7; D perhaps matches TRBD1 (5 bases). V was shortened by 3 bases and J by 2 bases, with 18 bases between the two germline ends. CDR3 length: 16 amino acids. Germline CDR1 SGHNT, CDR2 YYREEE (reference sequence).

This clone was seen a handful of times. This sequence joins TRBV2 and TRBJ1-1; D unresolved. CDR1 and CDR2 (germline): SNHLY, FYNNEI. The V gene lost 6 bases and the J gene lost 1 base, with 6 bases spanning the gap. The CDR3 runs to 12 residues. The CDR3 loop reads CASSGRNTEAFF. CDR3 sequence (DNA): TGTGCCAGCAGCGGCAGGAACACTGAAGCTTTCTTT.

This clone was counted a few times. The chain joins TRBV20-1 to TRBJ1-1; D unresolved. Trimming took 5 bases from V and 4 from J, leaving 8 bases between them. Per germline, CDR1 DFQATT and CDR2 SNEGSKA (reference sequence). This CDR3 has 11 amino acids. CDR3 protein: CSARPGTEAFF. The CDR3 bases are TGCAGTGCTCGCCCCGGCACTGAAGCTTTCTTT.

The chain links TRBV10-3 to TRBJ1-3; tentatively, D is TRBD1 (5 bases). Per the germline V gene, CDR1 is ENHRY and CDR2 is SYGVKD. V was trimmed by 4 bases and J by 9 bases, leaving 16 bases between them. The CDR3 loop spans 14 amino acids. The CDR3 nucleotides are TGTGCCATCAGTGCAGGAGGGGATGGTGGCACCATATATTTT. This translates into CAISAGGDGGTIYF.

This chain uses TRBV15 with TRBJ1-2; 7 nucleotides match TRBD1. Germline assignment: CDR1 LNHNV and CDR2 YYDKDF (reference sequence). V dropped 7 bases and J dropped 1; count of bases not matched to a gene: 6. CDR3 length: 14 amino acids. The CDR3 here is CATTSGQFNYGYTF. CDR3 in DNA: TGTGCCACCACCTCGGGACAGTTTAACTATGGCTACACCTTC.

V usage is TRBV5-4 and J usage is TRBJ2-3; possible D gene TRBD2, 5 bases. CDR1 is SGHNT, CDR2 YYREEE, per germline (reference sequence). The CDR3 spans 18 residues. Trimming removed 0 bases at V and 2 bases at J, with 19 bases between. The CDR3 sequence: CASSLDPGSLVPTDTQYF. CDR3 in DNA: TGTGCCAGCAGCTTGGATCCGGGGTCCCTCGTACCCACAGATACGCAGTATTTT.

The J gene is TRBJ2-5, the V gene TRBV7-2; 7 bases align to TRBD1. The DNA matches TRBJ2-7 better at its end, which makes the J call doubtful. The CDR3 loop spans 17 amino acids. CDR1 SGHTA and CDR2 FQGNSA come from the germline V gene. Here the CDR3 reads CASSLDSGIQGVYEQYF. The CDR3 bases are TGTGCCAGCAGCTTAGATTCTGGAATCCAGGGGGTCTACGAGCAGTACTTC.

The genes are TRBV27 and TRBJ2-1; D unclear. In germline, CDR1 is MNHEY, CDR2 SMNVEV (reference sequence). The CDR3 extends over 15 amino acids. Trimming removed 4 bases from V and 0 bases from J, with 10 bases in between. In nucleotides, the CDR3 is TGTGCCAGCAGTTGGGCGACTCTCTCCTACAATGAGCAGTTCTTC. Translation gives CASSWATLSYNEQFF.

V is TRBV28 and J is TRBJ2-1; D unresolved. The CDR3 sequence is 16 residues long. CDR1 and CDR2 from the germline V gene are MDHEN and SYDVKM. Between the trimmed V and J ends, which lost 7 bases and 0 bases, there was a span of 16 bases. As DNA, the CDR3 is TGTGCCAGCATCTCAGTCTCCCAGAGCTCCTACAATGAGCAGTTCTTC. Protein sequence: CASISVSQSSYNEQFF.

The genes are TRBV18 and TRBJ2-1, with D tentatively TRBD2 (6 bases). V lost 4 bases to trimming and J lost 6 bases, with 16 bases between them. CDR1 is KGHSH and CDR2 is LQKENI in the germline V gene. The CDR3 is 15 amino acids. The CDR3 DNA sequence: TGTGCCAGCTCACACACCAGAGAGGGAGGCAATGAGCAGTTCTTC. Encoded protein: CASSHTREGGNEQFF.

CDR3 sequence: CASSLAQRGPYEQYF. CDR3 in DNA: TGTGCCAGCAGCTTAGCGCAGCGGGGGCCCTACGAGCAGTACTTC. The gene calls are TRBV7-6 and TRBJ2-7, with 8 nucleotides matching TRBD2. V lost 0 bases, J lost 2 bases, and 3 bases stayed unmatched. Germline-derived CDR1 and CDR2 are SGHVS and FNYEAQ. This CDR3 contains 15 residues.

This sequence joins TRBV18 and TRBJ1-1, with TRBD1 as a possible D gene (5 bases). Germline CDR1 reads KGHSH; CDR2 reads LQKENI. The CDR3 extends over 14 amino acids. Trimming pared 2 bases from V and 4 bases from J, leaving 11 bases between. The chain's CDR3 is CASSPSGIGTEAFF. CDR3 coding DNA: TGTGCCAGCTCACCATCAGGGATCGGCACTGAAGCTTTCTTT. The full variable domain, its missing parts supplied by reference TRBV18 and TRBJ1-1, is NAGVMQNPRHLVRRRGQEARLRCSPMKGHSHVYWYRQLPEEGLKFMVYLQKENIIDESGMPKERFSAEFPKEGPSILRIQQVVRGDSAAYFCASSPSGIGTEAFFGQGTRLTVV.